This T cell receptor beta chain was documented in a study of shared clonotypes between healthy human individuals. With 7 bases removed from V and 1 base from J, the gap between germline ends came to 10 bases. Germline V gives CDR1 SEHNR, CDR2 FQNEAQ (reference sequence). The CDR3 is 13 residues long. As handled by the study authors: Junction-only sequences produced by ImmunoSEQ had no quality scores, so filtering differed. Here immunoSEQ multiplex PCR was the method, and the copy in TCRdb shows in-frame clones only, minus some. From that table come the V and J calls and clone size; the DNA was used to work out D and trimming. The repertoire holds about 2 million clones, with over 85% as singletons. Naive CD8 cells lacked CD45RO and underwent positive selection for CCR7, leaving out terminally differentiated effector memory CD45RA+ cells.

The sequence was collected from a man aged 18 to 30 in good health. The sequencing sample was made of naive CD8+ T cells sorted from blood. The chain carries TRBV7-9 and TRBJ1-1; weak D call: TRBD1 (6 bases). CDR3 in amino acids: CASKSGQNTEAFF. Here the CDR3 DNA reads TGTGCCAGCAAGTCGGGACAGAACACTGAAGCTTTCTTT.